The 13 T cell receptor beta chains below come from one sample, sequenced in a study of T cell responses to AZD1222 COVID-19 vaccine. The table came from immunoSEQ multiplex PCR; TCRdb's copy has only in-frame clones and leaves some out. Found here are about 97,000 clones, around 87% of them singletons; the top ten hold around 9.6%. The sequences come from peripheral blood, collected 28 days after the second AZD1222 dose. The receptor set was obtained from an adult who received the AZD1222 COVID-19 vaccine.

J is TRBJ1-6 and V is TRBV13; TRBD1 is a possible D gene (6 bases). This CDR3 is 15 amino acids long. Germline V lookup: CDR1 PRHDT, CDR2 FYEKMQ (reference sequence). The V end was cut by 8 bases, the J end by 5 bases, with 16 bases between. CDR3 DNA: TGTGCCAGCGCTCTCTTGAGGGGGGATAATTCACCCCTCCACTTT. This translates into CASALLRGDNSPLHF.

The chain recombines TRBV10-3 with TRBJ2-1; 10 nucleotides line up with TRBD2. There are 15 residues in the CDR3. CDR1 and CDR2 from the germline V gene are ENHRY and SYGVKD. Trimming at V came to 5 bases and at J to 5 bases, leaving 6 bases not matched to a gene. CDR3 DNA: TGTGCCATCAGTATTATAGCGGGGGGAAACAATGAGCAGTTCTTC. Residues: CAISIIAGGNNEQFF.

The chain combines TRBV5-1 with TRBJ2-2; D is ambiguous. V was cut by 4 bases and J by 4 bases, with 17 bases left in between. Germline CDR1 and CDR2: SGHRS and YFSETQ. The CDR3 is 16 amino acids. The CDR3 DNA follows: TGCGCCAGCAGCCCCGAAGGTGGGGTTGCCACCGGGGAGCTGTTTTTT. Translated: CASSPEGGVATGELFF.

This chain uses TRBV30 with TRBJ2-7, with D perhaps TRBD1 (6 bases). The germline gives CDR1 GTSNPN, CDR2 SVGIG (reference sequence). The CDR3 contains 12 residues. Trimming removed 3 bases from V and 2 bases from J, with 8 bases in between. CDR3: CAWRAGAYEQYF. The CDR3 DNA follows: TGTGCCTGGAGAGCAGGGGCCTACGAGCAGTACTTC.

V is TRBV5-4 and J is TRBJ2-7; perhaps D is TRBD1 or TRBD2 (5 bases each). This CDR3 is 14 amino acids long. The germline V gene has CDR1 SGHNT and CDR2 YYREEE (reference sequence). The V end was cut by 4 bases, the J end by 1 base, with 12 bases between. This CDR3 reads CASSIRDVSYEQYF. The CDR3 DNA sequence: TGTGCCAGCAGCATCCGGGACGTATCCTACGAGCAGTACTTC. Supplemented by reference TRBV5-4 and TRBJ2-7, the full variable domain reads ETGVTQSPTHLIKTRGQQVTLRCSSQSGHNTVSWYQQALGQGPQFIFQYYREEENGRGNFPPRFSGLQFPNYSSELNVNALELDDSALYLCASSIRDVSYEQYFGPGTRLTVT.

The chain carries TRBV2 and TRBJ1-5; the D gene is possibly TRBD1 (5 bases). This CDR3 comprises 17 residues. Per germline, CDR1 SNHLY and CDR2 FYNNEI. V shed 6 bases and J shed 2 bases, with 20 bases lying between them. The CDR3 DNA follows: TGTGCCAGCAGCGCCGTCGGGGGGGGAGGTGGCAATCAGCCCCAGCATTTT. Translating it yields CASSAVGGGGGNQPQHF.

V gene TRBV7-3 combines with J gene TRBJ2-2; D uncertain. The germline V gene has CDR1 SGHTA and CDR2 FQGTGA. The CDR3 runs to 13 residues. Trimming removed 6 bases at V and 5 bases at J, with 10 bases between. CDR3 residues: CASRFTTTGELFF. The CDR3 nucleotides are TGTGCCAGCAGGTTTACAACGACCGGGGAGCTGTTTTTT.

The chain recombines TRBV27 with TRBJ1-2; 11 bases fit TRBD1. Unmatched junction bases numbered 10, after V lost 6 bases and J lost 7 bases. From germline, CDR1 is MNHEY and CDR2 SMNVEV (reference sequence). This CDR3 spans 15 amino acids. The CDR3 region is CASSILGTGGSGYTF. The CDR3 region has the DNA TGTGCCAGCAGCATCTTAGGGACAGGGGGATCTGGCTACACCTTC.

This chain links TRBV6-2 or TRBV6-3 with TRBJ1-1; D may be TRBD1 (5 bases). The germline CDR1 and CDR2 sequences are MNHEY and SVGEGT. V was cut by 5 bases and J by 7 bases, with 20 bases left in between. The CDR3 extends over 15 amino acids. The CDR3 sequence: CASSAPRDGQNEAFF. As DNA, the CDR3 is TGTGCCAGCAGTGCTCCCCGGGACGGTCAGAATGAAGCTTTCTTT.

The rearrangement joins TRBV2 to TRBJ2-5; TRBD2 matches 12 bases. Per the germline V gene, CDR1 is SNHLY and CDR2 is FYNNEI. The CDR3 is 14 amino acids. V dropped 4 bases and J dropped 5; count of bases not matched to a gene: 2. CDR3 region: CASSGTSGDETQYF. CDR3 nucleotide sequence: TGTGCCAGCAGTGGGACTAGCGGGGACGAGACCCAGTACTTC.

This sequence joins TRBV7-3 and TRBJ2-2; no firm D call. Germline-derived CDR1 and CDR2 are SGHTA and FQGTGA. V lost 1 base and J lost 6, with 15 bases in between. The length of the CDR3 is 16 residues. The CDR3, as DNA: TGTGCCAGCAGCTTAAGTGGGCCGACTGGGCCCGGGGAGCTGTTTTTT. The encoded protein is CASSLSGPTGPGELFF.

V and J are TRBV12-5 and TRBJ1-1, with D unclear. V lost 4 bases to trimming and J lost 5 bases, with 14 bases between them. The CDR3 has 14 residues. Looked up from germline, CDR1 is LGHNT and CDR2 is FRNRAP. The CDR3 is CASGSPGSGTEAFF. Written as DNA, the CDR3 is TGTGCTAGTGGTTCGCCGGGCAGCGGTACTGAAGCTTTCTTT.

The chain couples TRBV5-1 to TRBJ1-1; D might be TRBD1 (6 bases). CDR1 is SGHRS, CDR2 YFSETQ, per germline. This CDR3 is 14 amino acids long. Trimming stripped 0 bases from V and 3 bases from J, with 9 bases between. In DNA, the CDR3 is TGCGCCAGCAGCTTGGAGGGACACGACACTGAAGCTTTCTTT. This translates into CASSLEGHDTEAFF.